Below, one T cell receptor beta chain is given with its context. Its antigen is not known. The sample is drawn from a study of T-cell memory formation after mild COVID-19. Broader study findings: That cross-reactive memory joined was suggested by some responding clones appearing in pre-infection memory. CD4/CD8 balance characterized clones contracting day 15 to 85, and CD4+ skew characterized later expanders.

This CDR3 contains 16 residues. With 7 bases clipped from V and 3 bases from J, the junction kept 11 bases outside the gene matches. Each CDR3 protein is one row after TCRdb ran MiXCR on the 5' RACE reads. The sample includes 560,000 or so distinct CDR3 sequences, roughly a sixth of them seen just once. Specimen: PBMCs or a T cell subset sorted from them (not recorded which). This chain links TRBV12-3 or TRBV12-4 with TRBJ2-1, with 8 bases lining up with TRBD2. The TCR was taken from an adult woman who had mild COVID-19 (a few samples of this study predate the infection). Cell type and time point are not known. CDR3: CASTPGDGTSYNEQFF. CDR3 in DNA: TGTGCCAGCACCCCCGGAGACGGGACTAGCTACAATGAGCAGTTCTTC.